This is a list of T cell receptor beta chains from one sample in a study of cytomegalovirus exposure and HLA in healthy donors. The protocol was immunoSEQ multiplex PCR, while the TCRdb copy is restricted to in-frame clones and leaves out a portion. Among some 240,000 clones listed, around 88% were seen once. Sequenced input: PBMCs. The receptors shown here come from a woman aged 25-40 years in good health and CMV-seropositive. Both conserved end residues are part of each CDR3.

>TRBV6-1|TRBJ2-1
CASSDRVPSYNEQFF
>TRBV14|TRBJ2-1
CASSQDIGTSLGEQFF
>TRBV2|TRBJ1-3
CASWRAGGNTIYF
>TRBV11-3|TRBJ2-1
CASSLVTTGHGHDEQFF
>TRBV16|TRBJ1-1
CASSQEPVAEAFF
>TRBV29-1|TRBJ2-1
CSVEGGDFRGYSYNEQFF
>TRBV10-1|TRBJ2-1
CASRDDGTGGNEQFF
>TRBV5-8|TRBJ2-7
CASSLARQTGKYEQYF
>TRBV11-3|TRBJ2-7
CASSLLYRVYEQYF
>TRBV28|TRBJ2-7
CPWGHALYEQYF
>TRBV28|TRBJ1-3
CASSLYRVLTAGNTIYF